The 28 T cell receptor beta chains below were found in one sample sequenced in a study of blood T cells in healthy people across ages (dated by TCRdb to about 2015). To prepare the library, 5' RACE was applied. Sequenced using an Illumina HiSeq 2500. A second PCR of about 7 to 12 cycles was performed with a sample-barcoded 5' primer and a J-beta primer mix. In TCRdb, the public reads were trimmed at Q25 with fastp and aligned with MiXCR, with productive beta chains retained. Rows are unified per CDR3 protein, each entry keeping the most common DNA and genes. The sample includes more than 1 million distinct CDR3 sequences, with 35% to 55% observed a single time. Approximately 17% of the sample lies in the top ten. Sequenced material: blood. These receptors originate from an older woman in good health.

The rearrangement joins TRBV20-1 to TRBJ2-3, with a tentative D call TRBD2 (5 bases). The CDR3 consists of 13 residues. The V gene lost 3 bases and the J gene lost 3 bases, with 10 bases spanning the gap. CDR1 and CDR2 from the germline V gene are DFQATT and SNEGSKA (reference sequence). The CDR3 reads CSARGSYTDTQYF. The CDR3 DNA is TGCAGTGCTAGGGGGAGTTATACAGATACGCAGTATTTT.

There are many counts of this clonotype. The V and J genes are TRBV12-3 or TRBV12-4 and TRBJ2-1; a possible D gene is TRBD2 (5 bases). There are 12 residues in the CDR3. V lost 6 bases and J lost 7, with 10 bases in between. The CDR3 DNA sequence: TGTGCCAGCAGCCTGTCGGGAAATGAGCAGTTCTTC. Its protein product is CASSLSGNEQFF.

This clonotype has a handful of counts. The chain uses TRBV5-1 and TRBJ2-5; 7 bases align to TRBD2. CDR3 length equals 15 residues. Per the germline V gene, CDR1 is SGHRS and CDR2 is YFSETQ. J was trimmed by 5 bases and V by 1 base; bases with no gene match: 8. The CDR3 region has the DNA TGCGCCAGCAGCTTGAGTGCGGGGGTAGTTGAGACCCAGTACTTC. Residues: CASSLSAGVVETQYF.

Remarks on this clonotype: Mismatch with germline at one junction end may stem from a read error. The V gene is TRBV27, the J gene TRBJ2-5, with 9 bases fitting TRBD2. The germline gives CDR1 MNHEY, CDR2 SMNVEV (reference sequence). The CDR3 is 16 residues long. CDR3 loop: CTSSLGAGGRGETQYF. The DNA of the CDR3 is TGTACCAGCAGTTTGGGAGCGGGAGGAAGAGGAGAGACCCAGTACTTC.

The J gene is TRBJ2-7, the V gene TRBV6-5; TRBD2 might be the D (7 bases). This CDR3 contains 15 residues. Trimming cost V 5 bases and J 2 bases, with 16 bases left between them. Germline lookup yields CDR1 MNHEY and CDR2 SVGAGI. CDR3 sequence: CASSKGGARTYEQYF. In nucleotides, the CDR3 is TGTGCCAGCAGTAAAGGGGGGGCTAGAACCTACGAGCAGTACTTC.

This clonotype was recorded once. The V gene is TRBV11-3, the J gene TRBJ2-7; D is undetermined. This CDR3 has 15 amino acids. Trimming shortened V by 1 base and J by 4 bases, and 14 bases separated the two germline ends. Germline V gene lookup returns CDR1 SGHNT and CDR2 YENEEA. This CDR3 reads CASSLGADWPYEQYF. CDR3 DNA sequence: TGTGCCAGCAGCTTAGGGGCGGATTGGCCGTACGAGCAGTACTTC.

The rearrangement links TRBV12-3 or TRBV12-4 to TRBJ2-1, with D possibly matching TRBD2 (5 bases). The CDR3 sequence is 15 residues long. Trimming took 6 bases from V and 0 from J, leaving 12 bases between them. CDR3 in DNA: TGTGCCAGCAGACCCTACCGGGACTCCTACAATGAGCAGTTCTTC. This sequence encodes CASRPYRDSYNEQFF.

The V and J genes are TRBV4-2 and TRBJ2-2, with TRBD1 as a possible D gene (5 bases). V was clipped by 10 bases and J by 4 bases, with 13 bases between them. Germline CDR1 reads LGHNA; CDR2 reads YNFKEQ. The length of the CDR3 is 13 residues. CDR3 protein: CATRTPVTGELFF. CDR3 DNA sequence: TGTGCCACCAGGACACCGGTCACCGGGGAGCTGTTTTTT.

The rearrangement joins TRBV20-1 to TRBJ2-3; 8 nucleotides agree with TRBD2. The germline V gene has CDR1 DFQATT and CDR2 SNEGSKA (reference sequence). The CDR3 is 17 amino acids. The ends lost 1 base at V and 6 bases at J; junction bases unmatched: 15. CDR3 sequence reads: CSARVYTSGRGGDTQYF. CDR3 bases: TGCAGTGCTAGAGTTTACACTAGCGGCCGTGGGGGGGATACGCAGTATTTT.

The rearrangement links TRBV19 to TRBJ1-1; no firm D call. Trimming took off 6 bases at V and 11 bases at J, with 22 bases between the two ends. CDR3 length: 14 amino acids. Germline V lookup: CDR1 LNHDA, CDR2 SQIVND (reference sequence). In DNA, the CDR3 is TGTGCCAGTAGCTCCGAAATTGGGTCTTGGAAGGCTTTCTTT. Translated, it gives CASSSEIGSWKAFF.

The table lists this clonotype with a few counts. The chain carries TRBV9 and TRBJ2-7; D might be TRBD1 (6 bases). Germline lookup yields CDR1 SGDLS and CDR2 YYNGEE. The CDR3 spans 13 residues. With 0 bases removed from V and 2 bases from J, the gap between germline ends came to 6 bases. The chain's CDR3 is CASSVGTAYEQYF. As DNA, the CDR3 is TGTGCCAGCAGCGTAGGGACAGCCTACGAGCAGTACTTC.

This clonotype was observed many times. The rearrangement links TRBV6-5 to TRBJ2-5, with D possibly matching TRBD1 (5 bases). Trimming left V 2 bases short and J 1 base short, with 17 bases between. The CDR3 is 17 residues long. Germline CDR1 is MNHEY and CDR2 is SVGAGI. The CDR3 loop reads CASSYLPTVIAQETQYF. CDR3 coding DNA: TGTGCCAGCAGTTACCTACCGACAGTCATTGCCCAAGAGACCCAGTACTTC.

This chain joins TRBV3-1 and TRBJ2-1; 7 bases map to TRBD1. Germline CDR1 is LGHDT and CDR2 is YNNKEL (reference sequence). CDR3 length: 15 residues. J was trimmed by 5 bases and V by 4 bases; bases with no gene match: 8. The CDR3 DNA reads TGTGCCAGCAGCCCACCTCTCACAGGGGACAATGAGCAGTTCTTC. It codes for CASSPPLTGDNEQFF.

This clonotype was detected only a few times. V usage is TRBV7-9 and J usage is TRBJ2-5; 9 bases map to TRBD2. The end of the DNA is better explained by TRBJ2-7, so the J call may be wrong. Germline V gene sequence: CDR1 SEHNR, CDR2 FQNEAQ (reference sequence). The length of the CDR3 is 15 residues. The CDR3 protein is CASSLLASGTHEQYF. DNA of the CDR3: TGTGCCAGCAGCTTATTGGCTAGCGGGACCCACGAGCAGTACTTC.

This clonotype was observed a few times. The CDR3 region has the DNA TGCGCCAGCACGGACCGTGAGGTCTACAATGAGCAGTTCTTC. It codes for CASTDREVYNEQFF. The chain employs TRBV5-1 and TRBJ2-1; no firm D call. The CDR3 loop spans 14 amino acids. Germline-derived CDR1 and CDR2 are SGHRS and YFSETQ. V lost 6 bases and J 3 bases, leaving 13 bases between the germline ends.

With respect to this clonotype: One end of the junction varies from germline; a read error may be responsible. The V and J genes are TRBV3-1 and TRBJ1-2; 8 nucleotides match TRBD1. The CDR3 runs to 17 residues. CDR1 LGHDT and CDR2 YNNKEL come from the germline V gene (reference sequence). The CDR3 protein is CASSPGAGGFGSYGYTF. The DNA for the CDR3 is TGCGCCAGCAGCCCGGGGGCAGGGGGCTTTGGAAGCTATGGCTACACCTTC.

The rearrangement links TRBV27 to TRBJ2-1, with unresolved D. Per germline, CDR1 MNHEY and CDR2 SMNVEV (reference sequence). This CDR3 has 12 amino acids. The ends were cut back, 4 bases at V and 14 bases at J, with 15 bases in the middle. CDR3 loop: CASSWRNREEFF. The DNA for the CDR3 is TGTGCCAGCAGTTGGCGTAATCGCGAGGAGTTCTTC.

In its sample, this clonotype was seen a few times. The rearrangement uses TRBV6-1 and TRBJ2-5; maybe TRBD1 (7 bases). The V and J ends lost 6 bases and 4 bases respectively, with 12 bases between them. CDR3 length: 13 amino acids. Germline V gene data show CDR1 as MNHNS and CDR2 as SASEGT. DNA of the CDR3: TGTGCCAGCAGGGCAGGGGGACTAGAGACCCAGTACTTC. This translates into CASRAGGLETQYF.

The genes are TRBV3-1 and TRBJ2-1; D uncertain. Per germline, CDR1 LGHDT and CDR2 YNNKEL (reference sequence). Trimming shortened V by 0 bases and J by 1 base, and 7 bases separated the two germline ends. The CDR3 runs to 15 residues. The CDR3 here is CASSQELESYNEQFF. CDR3 bases: TGTGCCAGCAGCCAAGAGTTGGAGTCCTACAATGAGCAGTTCTTC.

The chain is built from TRBV10-3 and TRBJ2-5, with 8 bases identical to TRBD1. The CDR3 consists of 14 residues. Germline-derived CDR1 and CDR2 are ENHRY and SYGVKD. Germline trimming cut 6 bases from V and 5 bases from J; bases unmatched to any gene: 8. CDR3 amino acids: CAIRSTGVGETQYF. DNA for the CDR3: TGTGCCATCAGATCGACAGGGGTTGGGGAGACCCAGTACTTC.

The sample holds one count of this clonotype. One end of the junction fails to match germline, which may point to a read error. The chain couples TRBV27 to TRBJ1-5; a possible D gene is TRBD1 (5 bases). The CDR3 has 16 amino acids. The germline V gene encodes CDR1 MNHEY and CDR2 SMNVEV (reference sequence). The CDR3 is CANSLSGGGGNQPQHF. The CDR3 DNA follows: TGTGCCAACAGTTTATCGGGGGGAGGAGGCAATCAGCCCCAGCATTTT.

Only a few counts were recorded for this clonotype. V gene TRBV12-3 or TRBV12-4 combines with J gene TRBJ1-2, with D uncertain. Trimming cost V 3 bases and J 3 bases, with 5 bases left between them. The CDR3 is 12 amino acids. CDR3 DNA: TGTGCCAGCAGTTTTAGTTACTATGGCTACACCTTC. Its protein is CASSFSYYGYTF.

This clonotype has only a few counts. The chain has TRBV2 and TRBJ2-5; TRBD1 aligns across 8 bases. The V and J ends lost 11 bases and 5 bases, in that order; junction bases with no gene match: 10. This CDR3 has 13 residues. Germline CDR1 SNHLY, CDR2 FYNNEI. This chain's CDR3 is CAGRTGIAETQYF. The CDR3 nucleotides are TGTGCCGGGAGGACAGGGATAGCGGAGACCCAGTACTTC.

The chain has TRBV2 and TRBJ1-2; possible D gene TRBD1, 6 bases. Germline CDR1 and CDR2: SNHLY and FYNNEI. Deletions cut 6 bases from V and 8 bases from J, with 19 bases between. The CDR3 runs to 14 residues. The CDR3 protein is CASRGGDTPSGYTF. The CDR3 nucleotides are TGTGCCAGCAGAGGCGGGGACACCCCCTCGGGCTACACCTTC.

The J gene is TRBJ2-7, the V gene TRBV18; 7 bases are shared with TRBD1. The germline CDR1 and CDR2 sequences are KGHSH and LQKENI. V lost 2 bases to trimming and J lost 6 bases; unmatched junction nucleotides: 4. The CDR3 loop spans 13 amino acids. The CDR3 region has the DNA TGTGCCAGCTCACCAACCAGACAGGGCGAGCAGTACTTC. Its protein is CASSPTRQGEQYF.

The chain has TRBV20-1 and TRBJ2-3; TRBD2 matches at 10 bases. This CDR3 contains 16 residues. Germline CDR1 and CDR2: DFQATT and SNEGSKA (reference sequence). The ends lost 4 bases at V and 2 bases at J; junction bases unmatched: 9. The CDR3 DNA sequence: TGCAGTGCTATGTCCCCTCTAGCGGGGGACACAGATACGCAGTATTTT. This translates into CSAMSPLAGDTDTQYF.

The rearrangement uses TRBV28 and TRBJ1-5; TRBD1 agrees at 9 bases. The CDR3 is 17 residues long. With V trimmed by 5 bases and J by 6 bases, 14 bases remained unmatched. Germline loops: CDR1 MDHEN, CDR2 SYDVKM. The CDR3 loop reads CASSDGQGHRFGQPQHF. The CDR3 region has the DNA TGTGCCAGCAGTGATGGACAGGGGCATCGTTTCGGTCAGCCCCAGCATTTT.

The chain is built from TRBV11-2 and TRBJ2-7; 7 nucleotides line up with TRBD2. The trim removed 8 bases at V and 0 bases at J, leaving 7 bases unmatched. The CDR3 sequence is 14 residues long. The germline gives CDR1 SGHAT, CDR2 FQNNGV. The CDR3 DNA sequence: TGTGCCAGCGGATTAGCGGGTCTCTCCTACGAGCAGTACTTC. It yields the protein CASGLAGLSYEQYF.